This T cell receptor (beta chain) was profiled in a study of blood T cells in healthy people across ages. At the level of the study: Template-switching capture recovered about one barcoded beta molecule per two T cells.

The CDR3 loop spans 19 amino acids. V lost 6 bases and J 0 bases, leaving 21 bases between the germline ends. This clonotype has more than one count but fewer than ten. With a J-beta primer mix and a sample-barcoded 5' primer, a second PCR ran about 6 to 11 cycles. Every cDNA was tagged by a template-switch adaptor with 12 random nucleotides. Each CDR3 protein is one row after TCRdb ran MiXCR on the 5' RACE reads. Of roughly 800,000 distinct CDR3 sequences listed, 55% to 70% are singletons. This sequence originates from a man aged 30 to 39 in good health. Sequenced: blood. This sequence joins TRBV6-7 and TRBJ2-6; maybe TRBD1 (6 bases). TRBV6-7 is designated an ORF whose function remains uncertain. CDR3 sequence: CASRRPGHGKSSGANVLTF. The CDR3 DNA sequence: TGTGCCAGCAGACGACCGGGACACGGGAAGAGCTCTGGGGCCAACGTCCTGACTTTC.